A single sample gave rise to the 5 T cell receptor beta chains below, sequenced in a study of blood T cell repertoires in COVID-19. Method: immunoSEQ multiplex PCR; TCRdb's copy keeps in-frame clones and lacks some. The table shows some 180,000 clones, with about 80% occurring only once. Input material: PBMCs or T cells enriched from blood (not recorded which). The receptors derive from a man aged 55 to 70 who had been exposed to COVID-19.

CDR3 amino acids: CASSQDGGHSYEQYF. CDR3 nucleotides: TGTGCCAGCAGCCAGGATGGAGGGCATTCCTACGAGCAGTACTTC. The V call is TRBV28, the J call TRBJ2-7, with D possibly being TRBD2 (6 bases). The CDR3 spans 15 residues. Germline assignment: CDR1 MDHEN and CDR2 SYDVKM. The V end lost 6 bases, the J end lost 1 base, and 16 bases lay between the germline ends.

This chain connects TRBV5-6 to TRBJ2-1, with 7 bases that match TRBD1. Unmatched junction bases numbered 5, after V lost 0 bases and J lost 8 bases. The CDR3 covers 14 residues. Germline values: CDR1 SGHDT, CDR2 YYEEEE. The CDR3: CASSLAQGSHEQFF. CDR3 sequence (DNA): TGTGCCAGCAGCTTGGCACAGGGGAGCCATGAGCAGTTCTTC.

The CDR3 nucleotides are TGTGCCAGCAGCCCACAGGATGAGCAGTTCTTC. Translated, it gives CASSPQDEQFF. The chain is built from TRBV7-9 and TRBJ2-1, with D possibly being TRBD1 (5 bases). CDR1 and CDR2 from the germline V gene are SEHNR and FQNEAQ (reference sequence). The CDR3 is 11 residues long. With 5 bases removed from V and 8 bases from J, the gap between germline ends came to 7 bases.

This chain connects TRBV2 to TRBJ1-5; 9 nucleotides line up with TRBD1. Trimming took 5 bases from V and 9 from J; bases not matched to a gene: 11. Germline CDR1 reads SNHLY; CDR2 reads FYNNEI. The CDR3 extends over 15 amino acids. The DNA of the CDR3 is TGTGCCAGCAGTCACGGACAGGGGCGCTTTAGGCCCCAGCATTTT. Translation: CASSHGQGRFRPQHF.

The chain has TRBV12-3 or TRBV12-4 and TRBJ1-1, with D tentatively TRBD1 (6 bases). Trimming pared 5 bases from V and 13 bases from J, leaving 17 bases between. The CDR3 spans 12 residues. CDR3 sequence: CASSGDTGRGFF. The CDR3 DNA sequence: TGTGCCAGCAGTGGGGACACGGGGAGGGGTTTCTTT.